A selection of T cell receptor beta chains follows, all from one sample in a study of CD8 T cells in ankylosing spondylitis. TCRdb passed the 5' RACE reads through MiXCR, listing each CDR3 protein once. The sample shows some 350,000 distinct CDR3 sequences, about 15% of them seen only once. The sample was blood, either unsorted or a sorted T cell fraction (not recorded which). The receptors here all came from a male donor with ankylosing spondylitis or in good health (not recorded which). Both conserved end residues are part of each CDR3. A D gene is named only where the DNA matches it firmly. Clone sizes are given selectively: once, few, many, or a class where the clone is expanded.

D gene,J gene,clone size,V gene,CDR3 protein,CDR3 DNA
TRBD2,TRBJ2-3,few,TRBV12-3/TRBV12-4,CASSLGAGPNTDTQYF,TGTGCCAGCAGTTTAGGAGCGGGGCCAAACACAGATACGCAGTATTTT
-,TRBJ2-2,-,TRBV6-2/TRBV6-3,CASSQAGTWGTGELFF,TGTGCCAGCAGCCAGGCCGGGACCTGGGGCACCGGGGAGCTGTTTTTT
TRBD2,TRBJ2-1,-,TRBV20-1,CSARSPTSGSYNEQFF,TGCAGTGCTAGATCTCCTACTAGCGGCTCCTACAATGAGCAGTTCTTC
TRBD2,TRBJ2-3,-,TRBV5-1,CASRPGLGSTGDTQYF,TGCGCCAGCAGGCCCGGACTAGGGTCCACGGGAGATACGCAGTATTTT
-,TRBJ2-2,-,TRBV27,CASSLRGTYSGELFF,TGTGCCAGCAGTCTCCGCGGGACTTACTCCGGGGAGCTGTTTTTT
-,TRBJ1-1,-,TRBV3-1,CASSLSGGPTEAFF,TGTGCCAGCAGCCTCTCCGGGGGGCCCACTGAAGCTTTCTTT
TRBD2,TRBJ2-3,-,TRBV5-1,CASSGLAGGFTDTQYF,TGCGCCAGCAGCGGACTAGCGGGAGGGTTCACAGATACGCAGTATTTT
-,TRBJ2-1,few,TRBV6-2/TRBV6-3,CASSYGVPSYNEQFF,TGTGCCAGCAGTTATGGGGTACCCTCCTACAATGAGCAGTTCTTC
TRBD2,TRBJ2-7,-,TRBV20-1,CSAPGGGRDYEQYF,TGCAGTGCCCCCGGGGGGGGGAGGGACTACGAGCAGTACTTC
TRBD1,TRBJ2-7,few,TRBV12-3/TRBV12-4,CASSLGQGATKEQYF,TGTGCCAGCAGTCTAGGACAGGGGGCAACGAAAGAGCAGTACTTC
TRBD2,TRBJ2-1,-,TRBV5-4,CASSFTGLAGDEQFF,TGTGCCAGCAGCTTTACCGGACTAGCGGGGGATGAGCAGTTCTTC
-,TRBJ2-5,-,TRBV15,CATSRRGSEETQYF,TGTGCCACGTCCCGGCGGGGATCGGAAGAGACCCAGTACTTC
-,TRBJ2-7,-,TRBV5-6,CASSLTLESYEQYF,TGTGCCAGCAGCTTGACGCTAGAGTCCTACGAGCAGTACTTC
-,TRBJ1-1,-,TRBV20-1,CSAHFGHEAFF,TGCAGTGCCCACTTCGGGCATGAAGCTTTCTTT
-,TRBJ1-2,few,TRBV5-1,CASSLEVARHGYTF,TGCGCCAGCAGCTTGGAGGTCGCCCGCCATGGCTACACCTTC
-,TRBJ2-5,-,TRBV29-1,CSVLYQETQYF,TGCAGCGTTTTGTACCAAGAGACCCAGTACTTC
TRBD2,TRBJ2-3,-,TRBV20-1,CSASSTSADTQYF,TGCAGTGCTAGTTCGACTAGCGCAGATACGCAGTATTTT
-,TRBJ2-5,few,TRBV18,CASSPPGPQETQYF,TGTGCCAGCTCACCACCGGGCCCCCAAGAGACCCAGTACTTC
TRBD2,TRBJ2-1,-,TRBV5-1,CASSLGTSGREQFF,TGCGCCAGCAGCTTGGGGACTAGCGGGAGAGAGCAGTTCTTC
-,TRBJ2-7,few,TRBV9,CASSVGWAKPYEQYF,TGTGCCAGCAGCGTAGGGTGGGCAAAGCCCTACGAGCAGTACTTC
-,TRBJ1-1,-,TRBV11-2,CASSLWTAMNTEAFF,TGTGCCAGCAGCCTCTGGACAGCCATGAACACTGAAGCTTTCTTT
-,TRBJ1-2,-,TRBV3-1,CASSQDWGYGYTF,TGTGCCAGCAGCCAAGATTGGGGATATGGCTACACCTTC
-,TRBJ2-3,-,TRBV12-3/TRBV12-4,CASTRRGGPTDTQYF,TGTGCCAGCACCCGAAGGGGGGGGCCCACAGATACGCAGTATTTT
-,TRBJ1-2,many,TRBV7-2,CASSPSRNYGYTF,TGTGCCAGCAGCCCCAGTAGGAACTATGGCTACACCTTC
-,TRBJ1-2,few,TRBV12-3/TRBV12-4,CASSFSGNSFYGYTF,TGTGCCAGCAGTTTCTCAGGGAATTCCTTCTATGGCTACACCTTC
TRBD1,TRBJ2-5,-,TRBV29-1,CSVAAGGVQETQYF,TGCAGCGTTGCAGCAGGGGGCGTTCAAGAGACCCAGTACTTC
-,TRBJ2-7,few,TRBV6-1,CASSVQLGEYEQYF,TGTGCCAGCAGTGTACAGCTGGGGGAGTACGAGCAGTACTTC
TRBD2,TRBJ2-2,-,TRBV28,CASSLPTSGVDTGELFF,TGTGCCAGCAGTTTGCCGACTAGCGGGGTTGACACCGGGGAGCTGTTTTTT
TRBD2,TRBJ2-4,many,TRBV20-1,CSARVAGGNGKNIQYF,TGCAGTGCTAGGGTAGCGGGGGGTAACGGCAAAAACATTCAGTACTTC
TRBD1,TRBJ2-5,-,TRBV11-2,CASSLGQGVSETQYF,TGTGCCAGCAGCCTCGGGCAGGGGGTATCAGAGACCCAGTACTTC